Each of the 20 T cell receptor beta chains below was sequenced from the same sample in a study of T cell responses to AZD1222 COVID-19 vaccine. The data were produced by immunoSEQ multiplex PCR, yet TCRdb's version contains in-frame clones alone and is incomplete. Of about 130,000 clones detected, about nine tenths appear once; the ten largest clones hold more than 0.95%. The material was peripheral blood, obtained 28 days after the second AZD1222 dose. The receptors shown here come from an adult who received the AZD1222 COVID-19 vaccine.

This clone was seen only once. The V and J genes are TRBV12-2 and TRBJ2-7; the DNA was not compared with TRBD2, the D call given in the table. TRBV12-2 corresponds to a pseudogene. This CDR3 has 19 residues. CDR3 coding DNA: TGTGCAAGTCGCTTAGAAACAGCGGGAGGGCCGAATGTTTTGTACGAGCAGTACTTC. Its protein is CASRLETAGGPNVLYEQYF.

The J gene is TRBJ1-6, the V gene TRBV2; weak D call: TRBD1 (5 bases). The V gene lost 3 bases and the J gene lost 9 bases, with 15 bases spanning the gap. Germline assignment: CDR1 SNHLY and CDR2 FYNNEI. CDR3 length: 15 residues. This chain's CDR3 is CASSDRRTGGSPLHF. CDR3 in DNA: TGTGCCAGCAGTGATAGAAGAACAGGCGGTTCACCCCTCCACTTT.

The CDR3 region is CASSQGRAGNTIYF. CDR3 DNA sequence: TGCGCCAGCAGCCAGGGGCGGGCTGGAAACACCATATATTTT. The chain is built from TRBV4-3 and TRBJ1-3; D is possibly TRBD1 (5 bases). V was pared by 3 bases and J by 2 bases, with 8 bases between. The CDR3 extends over 14 amino acids. Germline CDR1 and CDR2: LGHNA and YSLEER.

The chain recombines TRBV6-4 with TRBJ2-1, with a tentative D call TRBD1 (5 bases). Trimming took off 10 bases at V and 10 bases at J, with 20 bases between the two ends. The CDR3 length is 13 residues. Looked up from germline, CDR1 is MRHNA and CDR2 is SNTAGT. CDR3 sequence (DNA): TGTGCCACCGCACTTTACTGGAACAGGGAGCAGTTCTTC. It translates to CATALYWNREQFF.

The J gene is TRBJ2-1, the V gene TRBV14; 15 bases match TRBD2. Per the germline V gene, CDR1 is SGHDN and CDR2 is FVKESK. The CDR3 consists of 17 residues. J was trimmed by 4 bases and V by 4 bases; bases with no gene match: 5. The CDR3 DNA reads as TGTGCCAGCAGCCCCCGGACTAGCGGGAGGGGGTACAATGAGCAGTTCTTC. It is translated as CASSPRTSGRGYNEQFF.

In its sample, this clone was seen a few times. The chain joins TRBV28 to TRBJ1-2, with D tentatively TRBD1 (5 bases). There are 15 residues in the CDR3. Germline CDR1 is MDHEN and CDR2 is SYDVKM. The V and J ends lost 7 bases and 1 base respectively, with 16 bases between them. This chain's CDR3 is CASTRGGVFNYGYTF. The CDR3 bases are TGTGCCAGCACCCGAGGAGGGGTCTTTAACTATGGCTACACCTTC.

The V gene is TRBV5-1, the J gene TRBJ1-4, with 7 bases aligning to TRBD1. Trimming at V came to 4 bases and at J to 7 bases, leaving 4 bases not matched to a gene. The CDR3 is made up of 13 amino acids. CDR1 and CDR2 (germline): SGHRS, YFSETQ. CDR3 nucleotide sequence: TGCGCCAGCAGCGGGACAGTTGGTGAAAAACTGTTTTTT. Protein sequence: CASSGTVGEKLFF. Full variable domain (rest looked up from reference TRBV5-1 and TRBJ1-4): KAGVTQTPRYLIKTRGQQVTLSCSPISGHRSVSWYQQTPGQGLQFLFEYFSETQRNKGNFPGRFSGRQFSNSRSEMNVSTLELGDSALYLCASSGTVGEKLFFGSGTQLSVL.

The chain recombines TRBV7-9 with TRBJ2-1; 9 bases agree with TRBD2. The CDR3 runs 16 residues. In germline, CDR1 is SEHNR, CDR2 FQNEAQ (reference sequence). Trimming cost V 4 bases and J 8 bases; bases outside gene matches: 12. CDR3 protein: CASSSDRLAGAHEQFF. The CDR3 coding sequence is TGTGCCAGCAGCTCGGATCGTTTAGCGGGAGCCCATGAGCAGTTCTTC.

This chain uses TRBV27 with TRBJ2-3; 7 nucleotides line up with TRBD1. V gave up 5 bases and J gave up 1 base; unmatched junction bases: 6. CDR3 length equals 15 residues. Germline loops: CDR1 MNHEY, CDR2 SMNVEV (reference sequence). The CDR3 loop is CASSPTGIGTDTQYF. In DNA, the CDR3 is TGTGCCAGCAGTCCGACAGGGATTGGCACAGATACGCAGTATTTT.

This clone was seen just once. The chain uses TRBV28 and TRBJ1-5, with D perhaps matching TRBD1 (6 bases). The V gene lost 7 bases and the J gene lost 0 bases, with 13 bases spanning the gap. This CDR3 has 15 residues. Germline assignment: CDR1 MDHEN and CDR2 SYDVKM. CDR3 in DNA: TGTGCCAGCAAGATCCGGGACACTAGCAATCAGCCCCAGCATTTT. Encoded protein: CASKIRDTSNQPQHF.

The chain recombines TRBV7-9 with TRBJ2-7; 7 bases agree with TRBD2. CDR1 and CDR2 (germline): SEHNR, FQNEAQ (reference sequence). After removal of 8 bases from V and 1 base from J, the junction contained 2 bases not matched to a gene. CDR3 length: 12 amino acids. The CDR3 DNA reads TGTGCCAGCTCAGCGGGGTCCTACGAGCAGTACTTC. This codes for CASSAGSYEQYF. Complete variable domain (other parts from reference TRBV7-9 and TRBJ2-7): DTGVSQNPRHKITKRGQNVTFRCDPISEHNRLYWYRQTLGQGPEFLTYFQNEAQLEKSRLLSDRFSAERPKGSFSTLEIQRTEQGDSAMYLCASSAGSYEQYFGPGTRLTVT.

V is TRBV5-1 and J is TRBJ2-7, with a weak D call TRBD1 (6 bases). Germline lookup yields CDR1 SGHRS and CDR2 YFSETQ. V gave up 3 bases and J gave up 0 bases, with 10 bases separating them. This CDR3 has 14 residues. CDR3 in amino acids: CASSSTGASYEQYF. The CDR3, as DNA: TGCGCCAGCAGCTCGACAGGAGCCTCCTACGAGCAGTACTTC.

The chain couples TRBV9 to TRBJ2-2; TRBD2 aligns across 7 bases. Germline V gives CDR1 SGDLS, CDR2 YYNGEE. Trimming took 4 bases from V and 2 from J; bases not matched to a gene: 8. The CDR3 has 16 residues. As DNA, the CDR3 is TGTGCCAGCAGCACCACTAGCGTTGATAACACCGGGGAGCTGTTTTTT. Residues: CASSTTSVDNTGELFF. Full variable domain (rest looked up from reference TRBV9 and TRBJ2-2): DSGVTQTPKHLITATGQRVTLRCSPRSGDLSVYWYQQSLDQGLQFLIQYYNGEERAKGNILERFSAQQFPDLHSELNLSSLELGDSALYFCASSTTSVDNTGELFFGEGSRLTVL.

V and J are TRBV7-3 and TRBJ1-6; D gene ambiguous. This CDR3 spans 15 amino acids. V lost 4 bases and J lost 6, with 13 bases in between. CDR1 SGHTA and CDR2 FQGTGA come from the germline V gene. The CDR3 spells CASSSRGGGNSPLHF. CDR3 DNA sequence: TGTGCCAGCAGCTCCCGGGGAGGAGGTAATTCACCCCTCCACTTT.

The rearrangement links TRBV6-6 to TRBJ1-1; the D gene is possibly TRBD1 (6 bases). This CDR3 has 17 amino acids. Germline V gives CDR1 MNHNY, CDR2 SVGAGI (reference sequence). The V end was cut by 5 bases, the J end by 4 bases, with 23 bases between. The CDR3 DNA follows: TGTGCCAGCAGTCAGCTACAGTGGGGGAGGGGGGGCACTGAAGCTTTCTTT. The encoded protein is CASSQLQWGRGGTEAFF.

The V and J genes are TRBV20-1 and TRBJ2-1; possible D gene TRBD1, 5 bases. The CDR3 loop spans 11 amino acids. Germline CDR1 is DFQATT and CDR2 is SNEGSKA (reference sequence). V gave up 5 bases and J gave up 12 bases, with 14 bases separating them. The CDR3: CSAHLGQGQFF. The CDR3 DNA reads TGCAGTGCTCACCTCGGGCAGGGGCAGTTCTTC.

The chain links TRBV18 to TRBJ1-3; 7 nucleotides agree with TRBD1. Germline trimming cut 4 bases from V and 0 bases from J; bases unmatched to any gene: 9. This CDR3 has 17 amino acids. Germline values: CDR1 KGHSH, CDR2 LQKENI. The CDR3 region has the DNA TGTGCCAGCTCACAACCGGGACAGACACACTCTGGAAACACCATATATTTT. This sequence encodes CASSQPGQTHSGNTIYF. The variable domain in full, completed from reference TRBV18 and TRBJ1-3, reads NAGVMQNPRHLVRRRGQEARLRCSPMKGHSHVYWYRQLPEEGLKFMVYLQKENIIDESGMPKERFSAEFPKEGPSILRIQQVVRGDSAAYFCASSQPGQTHSGNTIYFGEGSWLTVV.

J is TRBJ1-1 and V is TRBV19; D not resolved. The CDR3 runs 13 residues. CDR1 and CDR2 (germline): LNHDA, SQIVND (reference sequence). Trimming took 5 bases from V and 9 from J, leaving 16 bases between them. The CDR3 protein is CASSGRRGGKAFF. CDR3 bases: TGTGCCAGTAGTGGCCGACGAGGTGGTAAAGCTTTCTTT.

This chain joins TRBV4-3 and TRBJ1-1; D is perhaps TRBD1 (5 bases). Trimming took 4 bases from V and 10 from J, leaving 16 bases between them. CDR1 LGHNA and CDR2 YSLEER come from the germline V gene. CDR3 length equals 13 residues. CDR3 loop: CASSLGTPGRAFF. The CDR3 DNA reads TGCGCCAGCAGCCTAGGGACCCCTGGACGAGCTTTCTTT.

V and J are TRBV7-9 and TRBJ2-1, with D uncertain. The CDR3 runs 13 residues. Trimming shortened V by 0 bases and J by 9 bases, and 9 bases separated the two germline ends. The germline CDR1 and CDR2 sequences are SEHNR and FQNEAQ (reference sequence). CDR3 nucleotides: TGTGCCAGCAGCTTAGCCCTGGTCGGTGAGCAGTTCTTC. As protein: CASSLALVGEQFF.